The 4 T cell receptor beta chains below come from one sample, sequenced in a study of blood T cell repertoires in COVID-19. Repertoires were generated with immunoSEQ multiplex PCR, while TCRdb's copy carries only in-frame clones and drops some. The data contain about 230,000 clones, roughly 85% of them seen just once; the ten biggest clones take up 2% to 3%. The sequenced sample consisted of peripheral blood. The receptors derive from a woman in her seventies with active or convalescent COVID-19.

The rearrangement joins TRBV7-8 to TRBJ2-5; 8 bases match TRBD2. With V trimmed by 5 bases and J by 5 bases, 4 bases remained unmatched. The CDR3 has 13 amino acids. Germline V gene data show CDR1 as SGHVS and CDR2 as FQNEAQ. Written as DNA, the CDR3 is TGTGCCAGCAGCCGGGGGGGGCGGGAGACCCAGTACTTC. This sequence encodes CASSRGGRETQYF.

V is TRBV29-1 and J is TRBJ1-1; 10 bases match TRBD1. This CDR3 spans 13 amino acids. Germline V lookup: CDR1 SQVTM, CDR2 ANQGSEA. V dropped 7 bases and J dropped 5; count of bases not matched to a gene: 7. The CDR3, as DNA: TGCAGCGCAGACAGGGGGCGAGAAACTGAAGCTTTCTTT. Translated: CSADRGRETEAFF.

V and J are TRBV5-1 and TRBJ1-5, with D possibly being TRBD1 (5 bases). The V end lost 2 bases, the J end lost 8 bases, and 14 bases lay between the germline ends. Germline CDR1 is SGHRS and CDR2 is YFSETQ. The CDR3 loop spans 14 amino acids. CDR3 sequence (DNA): TGCGCCAGCAGCTTTGACAGTGCTGGTAAGCCCCAGCATTTT. The encoded protein is CASSFDSAGKPQHF.

This clone was seen just once. The chain employs TRBV4-1 and TRBJ2-5; TRBD2 matches at 8 bases. The germline gives CDR1 MGHRA, CDR2 YSYEKL. Losses at the gene ends were 2 bases for V and 3 bases for J; bases not matched to a gene: 5. The CDR3 extends over 15 amino acids. DNA of the CDR3: TGCGCCAGCAGCCAATTTACTAGCGGTGAAGAGACCCAGTACTTC. This encodes CASSQFTSGEETQYF.